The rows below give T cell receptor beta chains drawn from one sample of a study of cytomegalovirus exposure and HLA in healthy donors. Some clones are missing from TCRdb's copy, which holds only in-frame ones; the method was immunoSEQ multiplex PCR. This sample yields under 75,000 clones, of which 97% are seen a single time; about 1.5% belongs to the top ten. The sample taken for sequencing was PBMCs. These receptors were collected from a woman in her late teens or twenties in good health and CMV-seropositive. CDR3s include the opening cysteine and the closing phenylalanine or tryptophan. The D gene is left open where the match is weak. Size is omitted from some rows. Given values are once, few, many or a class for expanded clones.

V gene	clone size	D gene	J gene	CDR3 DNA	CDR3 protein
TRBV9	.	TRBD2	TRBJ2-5	TGTGCCAGCAGCCTCCATAGCGGGAGGGAGACCCAGTACTTC	CASSLHSGRETQYF
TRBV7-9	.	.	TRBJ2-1	TGTGCCAGCAGCTTAGGAGGCGCCTCTGGCGGTGAGCAGTTCTTC	CASSLGGASGGEQFF
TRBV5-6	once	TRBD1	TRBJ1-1	TGTGCCGGAGGGGCGGGACAGTCGAACACTGAAGCTTTCTTT	CAGGAGQSNTEAFF
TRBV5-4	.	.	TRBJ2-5	TGTGCCAGCAGCTTTAACCCCCAACCCGTCCGGGAGACCCAGTACTTC	CASSFNPQPVRETQYF
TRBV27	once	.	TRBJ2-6	TGTGCCAGCAGTTTGAGCAGGGCTGGGGCCAACGTCCTGACTTTC	CASSLSRAGANVLTF
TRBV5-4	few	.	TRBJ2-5	TGTGCCAGCAGCTCTCCCGGACAGCAAGAGACCCAGTACTTC	CASSSPGQQETQYF
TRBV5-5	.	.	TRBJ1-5	TGTGCCAGCAGCTTGGCCGCGGGAAAGGACAATCAGCCCCAGCATTTT	CASSLAAGKDNQPQHF
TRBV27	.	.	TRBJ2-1	TGTGCCAGCAGTTCGAGACTAGGGACCAACAATGAGCAGTTCTTC	CASSSRLGTNNEQFF
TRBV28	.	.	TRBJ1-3	TGTGCCAGCAGTCAAACAGGAAACACCATATATTTT	CASSQTGNTIYF
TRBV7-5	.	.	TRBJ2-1	TGTGCCAGAAGCTTCGGTCTAGCGGGAGGTTGGGCCTACAATGAGCAGTTCTTC	CARSFGLAGGWAYNEQFF
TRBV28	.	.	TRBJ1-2	TGTGCCAGCAGTTTCCCTCAGGGGAAGGGCTATGGCTACACCTTC	CASSFPQGKGYGYTF
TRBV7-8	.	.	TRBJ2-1	TGTGCCAGCAGTCCCTCGGCAGGGTTCGGCTACAATGAGCAGTTCTTC	CASSPSAGFGYNEQFF
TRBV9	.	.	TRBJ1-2	TGTGCCAGCAGCGATGGGGCCTATGGCTACACCTTC	CASSDGAYGYTF
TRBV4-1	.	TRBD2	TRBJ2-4	TGCGCCAGCAGCCAAGAACTAGCGGGGGTCCTAGCCAAAAACATTCAGTACTTC	CASSQELAGVLAKNIQYF
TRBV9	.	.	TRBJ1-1	TGTGCCAGCAGCGTAGACCCGGGGGACACTGAAGCTTTCTTT	CASSVDPGDTEAFF
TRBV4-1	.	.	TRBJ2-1	TGCGCCAGCAGCCAAGGGCCGCAGGGAAGGAGGGACAATGAGCAGTTCTTC	CASSQGPQGRRDNEQFF
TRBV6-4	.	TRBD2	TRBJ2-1	TGTGCCAGCAGCACCGGGACTAGCGGGTTTAATGAGCAGTTCTTC	CASSTGTSGFNEQFF
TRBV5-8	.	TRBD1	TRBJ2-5	TGTGCCAGCAGCCCTCAAGACAGGGGGCTAACAGGAGAGACCCAGTACTTC	CASSPQDRGLTGETQYF
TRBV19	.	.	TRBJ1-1	TGTGCCACTCAGGGGTTTCAGATGAACACTGAAGCTTTCTTT	CATQGFQMNTEAFF
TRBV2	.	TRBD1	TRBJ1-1	TGTGCCAGCAGTGAAGGTATACAGGGGGACACTGAAGCTTTCTTT	CASSEGIQGDTEAFF